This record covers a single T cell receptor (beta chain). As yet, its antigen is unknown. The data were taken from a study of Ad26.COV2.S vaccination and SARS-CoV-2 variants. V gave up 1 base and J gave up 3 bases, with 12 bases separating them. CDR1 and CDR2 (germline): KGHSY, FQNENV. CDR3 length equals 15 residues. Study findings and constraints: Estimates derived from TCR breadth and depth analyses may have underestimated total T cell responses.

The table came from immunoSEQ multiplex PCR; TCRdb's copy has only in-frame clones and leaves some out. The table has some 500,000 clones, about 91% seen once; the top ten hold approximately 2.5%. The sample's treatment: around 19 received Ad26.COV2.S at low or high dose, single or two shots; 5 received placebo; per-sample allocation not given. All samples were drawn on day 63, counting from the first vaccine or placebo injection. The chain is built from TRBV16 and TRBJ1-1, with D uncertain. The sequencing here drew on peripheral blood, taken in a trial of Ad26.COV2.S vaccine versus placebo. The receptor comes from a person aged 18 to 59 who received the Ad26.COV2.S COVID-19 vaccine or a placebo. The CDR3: CASSQLDGFDTEAFF. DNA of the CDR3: TGTGCCAGCAGCCAATTGGACGGCTTTGACACTGAAGCTTTCTTT.